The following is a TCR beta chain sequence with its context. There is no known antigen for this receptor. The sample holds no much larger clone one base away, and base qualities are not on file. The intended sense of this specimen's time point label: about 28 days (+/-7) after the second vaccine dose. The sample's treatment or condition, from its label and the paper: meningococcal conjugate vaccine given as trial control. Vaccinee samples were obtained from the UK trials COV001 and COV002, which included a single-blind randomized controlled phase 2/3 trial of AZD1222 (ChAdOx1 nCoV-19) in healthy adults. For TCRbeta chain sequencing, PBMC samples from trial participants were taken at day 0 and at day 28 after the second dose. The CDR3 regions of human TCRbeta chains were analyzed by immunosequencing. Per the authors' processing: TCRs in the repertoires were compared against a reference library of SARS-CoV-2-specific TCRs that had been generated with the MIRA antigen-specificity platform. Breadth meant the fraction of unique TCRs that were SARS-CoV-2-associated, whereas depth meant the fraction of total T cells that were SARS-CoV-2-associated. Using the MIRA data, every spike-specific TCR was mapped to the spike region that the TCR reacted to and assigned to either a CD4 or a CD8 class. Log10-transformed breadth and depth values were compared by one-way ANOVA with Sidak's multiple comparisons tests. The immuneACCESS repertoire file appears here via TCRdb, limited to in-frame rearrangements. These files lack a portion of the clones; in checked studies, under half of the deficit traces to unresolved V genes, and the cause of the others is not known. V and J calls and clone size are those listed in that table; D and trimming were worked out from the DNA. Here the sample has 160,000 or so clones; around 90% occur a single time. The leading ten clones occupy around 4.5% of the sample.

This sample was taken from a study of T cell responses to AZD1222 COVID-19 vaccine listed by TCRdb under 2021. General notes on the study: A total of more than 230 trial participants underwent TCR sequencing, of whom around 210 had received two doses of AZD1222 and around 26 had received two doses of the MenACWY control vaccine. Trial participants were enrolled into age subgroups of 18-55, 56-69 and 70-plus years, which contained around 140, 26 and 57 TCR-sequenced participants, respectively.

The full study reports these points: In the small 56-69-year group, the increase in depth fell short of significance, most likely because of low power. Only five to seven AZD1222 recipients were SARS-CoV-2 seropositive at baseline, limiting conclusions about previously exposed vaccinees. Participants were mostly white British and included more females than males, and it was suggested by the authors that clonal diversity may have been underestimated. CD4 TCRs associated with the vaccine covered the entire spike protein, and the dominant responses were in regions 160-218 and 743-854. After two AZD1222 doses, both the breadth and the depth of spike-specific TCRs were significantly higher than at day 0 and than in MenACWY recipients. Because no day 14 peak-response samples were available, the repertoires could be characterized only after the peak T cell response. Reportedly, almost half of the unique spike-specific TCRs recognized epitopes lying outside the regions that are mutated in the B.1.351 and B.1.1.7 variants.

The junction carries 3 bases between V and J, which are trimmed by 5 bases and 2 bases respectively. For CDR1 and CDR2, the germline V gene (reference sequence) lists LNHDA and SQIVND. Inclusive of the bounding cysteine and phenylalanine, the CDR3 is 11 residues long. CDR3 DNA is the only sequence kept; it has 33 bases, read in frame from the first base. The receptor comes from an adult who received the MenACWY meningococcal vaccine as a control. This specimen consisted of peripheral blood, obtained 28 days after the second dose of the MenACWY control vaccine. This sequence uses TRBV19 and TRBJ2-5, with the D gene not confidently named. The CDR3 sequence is CASSAQETQYF. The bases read TGTGCCAGTAGTGCTCAAGAGACCCAGTACTTC.